What follows is one T cell receptor beta chain and its context. The antigen remains undetermined. Data came from immunoSEQ multiplex PCR; TCRdb stores just in-frame clones and leaves some out. Among tens of thousands of clones listed, approximately 72% were seen once. The record originates from a study of vaccination effects on CD4 cells after COVID-19. CD4+ T cells were isolated after around 10 days of culture. Study-wide results and caveats: In the study, convalescent patients were few, and early post-infection timepoints were absent. Late post-vaccination samples showed marked contraction of infection- and vaccine-induced clones.

Trimming removed 0 bases at V and 6 bases at J, with 7 bases between. CDR1 is LNHDA, CDR2 SQIVND, per germline (reference sequence). The CDR3 consists of 13 residues. The chain is built from TRBV19 and TRBJ2-3; D is unclear. The source was CD4+ T cells from PBMCs cultured without peptide, collected before COVID-19 vaccination. This TCR came from a human donor who had a prior SARS-CoV-2 infection. CDR3 nucleotide sequence: TGTGCCAGTAGTATAGAACGGGCGGATACGCAGTATTTT. This encodes CASSIERADTQYF.